The source of this T cell receptor (beta chain) is a study of cytomegalovirus exposure and HLA in healthy donors. Study observations and caveats: Donors were assumed by presence/absence analyses to have roughly uniform sequencing depth. The authors reported that TCR beta sequences could predict HLA-A and HLA-B alleles. These predictions were accurate for most subjects in the first cohort.

PCR used 60 Vbeta primers and 13 Jbeta primers. The repertoire was sequenced with immunoSEQ multiplex PCR; TCRdb's copy has only in-frame clones and lacks some. Here the sample spans approximately 110,000 clones, approximately 73% being singletons. Per germline, CDR1 MDHEN and CDR2 SYDVKM. V dropped 5 bases and J dropped 0; count of bases not matched to a gene: 6. The CDR3 is 17 residues long. Concerning this clone: The antigen is unknown.

Sequencing input: PBMCs. This TCR came from a man aged 40-49 years in good health and CMV-seronegative. V and J are TRBV28 and TRBJ2-6; 8 bases align to TRBD1. The CDR3 sequence: CASSARTGTSGANVLTF. The CDR3 region has the DNA TGTGCCAGCAGTGCGCGGACAGGGACCTCTGGGGCCAACGTCCTGACTTTC. Looking up the rest from reference TRBV28 and TRBJ2-6 gives the full variable domain: DVKVTQSSRYLVKRTGEKVFLECVQDMDHENMFWYRQDPGLGLRLIYFSYDVKMKEKGDIPEGYSVSREKKERFSLILESASTNQTSMYLCASSARTGTSGANVLTFGAGSRLTVL.